This T cell receptor beta chain was sequenced in a study of shared clonotypes between healthy human individuals. Study conclusions and caveats: A handful of donors showed sharing of around 5% of naive CD4 clonotypes. Non-shared clonotypes had lower generation probabilities than those shared by all four donors.

V shed 7 bases and J shed 4 bases, with 5 bases lying between them. Per the germline V gene, CDR1 is SQVTM and CDR2 is ANQGSEA. The CDR3 spans 10 residues. Assay: immunoSEQ multiplex PCR; the TCRdb copy retains only in-frame clones and omits some. The repertoire holds about 2 million clones, with 90% to 95% as singletons. For this clone: The antigen is not known. Within the sample, other DNA sequences also encode this same CDR3.

The receptor was isolated from a young man in good health. The chain joins TRBV29-1 to TRBJ2-1, with D perhaps matching TRBD1 (5 bases). The sample comprised naive CD4+ T cells sorted from blood. Indicated subset: CD45RA+ positively selected. Written as DNA, the CDR3 is TGCAGCGCAGGGTACAATGAGCAGTTCTTC. This encodes CSAGYNEQFF.